This record looks at one T cell receptor beta chain sequence and its context. This specimen belongs to a study of blood T cell repertoires in COVID-19. About the research overall: The study drew acute and convalescent COVID-19 samples from the United States, Italy and Spain.

Authors' processing steps: Quantification of nucleated cells was approximated via reference gene primer amplification. Clones were sequenced by immunoSEQ multiplex PCR, and TCRdb holds only the in-frame ones, with some missing. V, J and clone size were drawn from that table, and D and trimming were deduced from the DNA. The sample lists hundreds of thousands of clones; 75% to 90% were seen once. Ages ranged from roughly 18 to 100 years, with residence in more than 20 US areas. Donors were grouped by their self-reported clinical history. CDR3 length: 14 residues. V gave up 3 bases and J gave up 2 bases, with 8 bases separating them. The germline CDR1 and CDR2 sequences are LNHDA and SQIVND (reference sequence).

The receptor was derived from a man younger than 40 who had recovered from COVID-19. Sequenced: PBMCs or T cells enriched from blood (not recorded which). V gene TRBV19 combines with J gene TRBJ1-5; D gene ambiguous. The CDR3 spells CASSIEIGNQPQHF. In DNA form, the CDR3 reads TGTGCCAGTAGTATTGAAATAGGCAATCAGCCCCAGCATTTT.